A selection of T cell receptor beta chains follows, all from one sample in a study of blood T cells in healthy people across ages. MiXCR, run by TCRdb on the 5' RACE reads, gives a single entry per CDR3 protein. The sample yields about 1.4 million distinct CDR3 sequences, approximately 59% seen once. The sequencing input was blood. Receptors originate from a man aged 18 to 35 in good health. The CDR3 runs from the conserved cysteine through the conserved F or W. A D gene is named only where the DNA matches it firmly. Clone size is given for some rows only: seen once, a few or many times, or a class if the clone is expanded.

J | D | size | V | length | DNA | CDR3
TRBJ1-2 | NA | NA | TRBV7-2 | 12 | TGTGCCAGCAGCTTTTACGATTATGGCTACACCTTC | CASSFYDYGYTF
TRBJ1-3 | NA | NA | TRBV12-3/TRBV12-4 | 12 | TGTGCCAGCAGTTTTGGAAGAAACACCATATATTTT | CASSFGRNTIYF
TRBJ2-7 | NA | few | TRBV7-9 | 14 | TGTGCCAGCAGGTCCGGAGACAGATACTACGAGCAGTACTTC | CASRSGDRYYEQYF
TRBJ2-3 | NA | NA | TRBV20-1 | 15 | TGCAGTGCTAGCGGGACCTGGGGGAGGTGGGATACGCAGTATTTT | CSASGTWGRWDTQYF
TRBJ2-5 | NA | NA | TRBV27 | 16 | TGTGCCAGCAGTTTGTCCCAGGGCTGGTACCAAGAGACCCAGTACTTC | CASSLSQGWYQETQYF
TRBJ2-2 | NA | NA | TRBV5-5 | 14 | TGTGCCTCCCGTAGTACGGCGAACACCGGGGAGCTGTTTTTT | CASRSTANTGELFF
TRBJ1-1 | NA | NA | TRBV20-1 | 13 | TGCAGTGCTCCAGGAGTAACCAACACTGAAGCTTTCTTT | CSAPGVTNTEAFF
TRBJ1-2 | NA | NA | TRBV20-1 | 14 | TGCAGTGCTAGAGTTGGGGGGGCTAACTATGGCTACACCTTC | CSARVGGANYGYTF
TRBJ2-5 | NA | NA | TRBV7-2 | 13 | TGTGCCAGCAGCTCTCCAAATACGGAAGAGCAGTACTTC | CASSSPNTEEQYF
TRBJ2-4 | NA | few | TRBV11-2 | 17 | TGTGCCAGCAGCTTAGATCTAGGGACAGCGGGCGAAAACATTCAGTACTTC | CASSLDLGTAGENIQYF
TRBJ2-5 | TRBD1 | NA | TRBV6-1 | 14 | TGTGCCAGCAGACGAGGACAGGTCGGAGAGACCCAGTACTTC | CASRRGQVGETQYF
TRBJ2-2 | NA | NA | TRBV11-2 | 12 | TGTGCCAGCAGCTTTTACGGCGGGGAGCTGTTTTTT | CASSFYGGELFF
TRBJ2-2 | NA | NA | TRBV7-9 | 11 | TGTGCCAGCAGCACTGTGAGGGAGCTGTTTTTT | CASSTVRELFF
TRBJ2-1 | NA | NA | TRBV27 | 15 | TGTGCCAGCAGTTTAACTATCAGCTCCTACAATGAGCAGTTCTTC | CASSLTISSYNEQFF
TRBJ2-7 | NA | once | TRBV29-1 | 13 | TGCAGCGTGGGGGCAACAACATCCTACGAGCAGTACTTC | CSVGATTSYEQYF
TRBJ2-7 | NA | NA | TRBV12-3/TRBV12-4 | 12 | TGTGCCAGCAGTTTTAAAGGTCACGAGCAGTACTTC | CASSFKGHEQYF
TRBJ2-3 | NA | NA | TRBV4-3 | 16 | TGCGCCAGCAGCCAAAATGTGCAGGGGTGGCCAGATACGCAGTATTTT | CASSQNVQGWPDTQYF
TRBJ2-1 | NA | NA | TRBV20-1 | 14 | TGCAGCGCTAGCTACCCCCCAGGAGGCAATGAGCAGTTCTTC | CSASYPPGGNEQFF
TRBJ2-7 | NA | NA | TRBV20-1 | 15 | TGCAGTGCTAGAGATAACGGGTTAACCGCCATCGAGCAGTACTTC | CSARDNGLTAIEQYF
TRBJ2-1 | TRBD2 | few | TRBV6-6 | 16 | TGTGCCAGCAGTCACCCGGCTAGCGGGAGGGACAATGAGCAGTTCTTC | CASSHPASGRDNEQFF
TRBJ2-1 | TRBD2 | NA | TRBV7-6 | 17 | TGTGCCAGCAGCAATGAACATAGCGGGGGGCTGTACAATGAGCAGTTCTTC | CASSNEHSGGLYNEQFF
TRBJ2-5 | TRBD1 | few | TRBV12-5 | 15 | TGTGCTAGTGGTTCGGGACAGGGGTCCCAAGAGACCCAGTACTTC | CASGSGQGSQETQYF
TRBJ2-7 | NA | NA | TRBV24-1 | 14 | TGTGCCACCAGTGACGTCCGGTCACTCTACGAGCAGTACTTC | CATSDVRSLYEQYF
TRBJ2-1 | NA | NA | TRBV10-3 | 14 | TGTGCCATCAGGGAGGGGCCAGCCGACAATGAGCAGTTCTTC | CAIREGPADNEQFF
TRBJ2-7 | TRBD2 | NA | TRBV11-2 | 16 | TGTACCAGCAGCATCCCGGCGATAGCGGGGATCTACGAGCAGTACTTC | CTSSIPAIAGIYEQYF
TRBJ2-3 | NA | NA | TRBV2 | 14 | TGTGCCACCCAATACCTGTTTCGCACAGATACGCAGTATTTT | CATQYLFRTDTQYF
TRBJ1-3 | NA | NA | TRBV3-1 | 15 | TGTGCCAGCAGCCCTGGACGGAGCAATGGAAACACCATATATTTT | CASSPGRSNGNTIYF
TRBJ1-6 | NA | NA | TRBV21-1 | 14 | TGTGCCAGCAGCAAAAGCGCCGTATATTCACCCCTCCACTTT | CASSKSAVYSPLHF
TRBJ2-5 | TRBD2 | NA | TRBV2 | 16 | TGTGCCAGCCGGGCGGCTAGCGGGAGGGCCAGGAATGAGCAGTACTTC | CASRAASGRARNEQYF
TRBJ1-2 | NA | few | TRBV20-1 | 11 | TGCAGTGCCCAACCCTCCTTCGGCTACACCTTC | CSAQPSFGYTF
TRBJ2-3 | TRBD2 | few | TRBV20-1 | 14 | TGCAGCGGACACCTTAGCGGGAGCACAGATACGCAGTATTTT | CSGHLSGSTDTQYF
TRBJ2-3 | TRBD1 | few | TRBV15 | 15 | TGTGCCACCAGCAGAGAGCAGGGGGGCACAGATACGCAGTATTTT | CATSREQGGTDTQYF
TRBJ2-3 | NA | NA | TRBV11-1 | 17 | TGTGCCAGCAGCCTCCAAGGTTCCAGTTTGCCGACAGATACGCAGTATTTT | CASSLQGSSLPTDTQYF
TRBJ1-2 | NA | NA | TRBV9 | 14 | TGTGCCAGCAGCGACGTCGGACGAGACTATGGCTACACCTTC | CASSDVGRDYGYTF
TRBJ2-7 | TRBD2 | NA | TRBV20-1 | 15 | TGCAGTGCTAGACTAGCGGGGGGCCAATTCTACGAGCAGTACTTC | CSARLAGGQFYEQYF
TRBJ2-1 | TRBD2 | NA | TRBV9 | 15 | TGTGCCAGCAGCGTAGTGGCTAGCGGGAACAATGAGCAGTTCTTC | CASSVVASGNNEQFF
TRBJ2-7 | NA | NA | TRBV4-2 | 14 | TGTGCCAGCAGCCAAGCGGGGAATCCCTACGAGCAGTACTTC | CASSQAGNPYEQYF
TRBJ2-5 | NA | NA | TRBV11-2 | 13 | TGTGCCAGCAGCCAGTACGGGAGAGAGACCCAGTACTTC | CASSQYGRETQYF
TRBJ1-1 | TRBD1 | NA | TRBV29-1 | 14 | TGCAGCGTTGAAGTAGGAGGACAGGAGGGTGAAGCTTTCTTT | CSVEVGGQEGEAFF
TRBJ2-1 | TRBD2 | NA | TRBV20-1 | 20 | TGCAGTGCTAGAGAGCCCCGCCCTAGCGGGAGGAATTGGGGATACAATGAGCAGTTCTTC | CSAREPRPSGRNWGYNEQFF
TRBJ1-1 | TRBD1 | NA | TRBV28 | 16 | TGTGCCAGCAGTTTAGGAAAGACAGGGGTAGGGACTGAAGCTTTCTTT | CASSLGKTGVGTEAFF
TRBJ2-7 | TRBD2 | NA | TRBV20-1 | 15 | TGCAGTGCTAGAGATCTAAGCGGGGTCGCCTACGAGCAGTACTTC | CSARDLSGVAYEQYF
TRBJ2-1 | TRBD2 | NA | TRBV10-3 | 11 | TGTGCCATCGGGGGAGGGGATGAGCAGTTCTTC | CAIGGGDEQFF
TRBJ1-2 | TRBD1 | NA | TRBV7-9 | 15 | TGTGCCAGCAGGGATCTGACAGGGCACAACTATGGCTACACCTTC | CASRDLTGHNYGYTF
TRBJ2-4 | TRBD2 | once | TRBV29-1 | 18 | TGCAGCGTTGAAGAACCAGCGGGGGAGGATAGAGCCAAAAACATTCAGTACTTC | CSVEEPAGEDRAKNIQYF